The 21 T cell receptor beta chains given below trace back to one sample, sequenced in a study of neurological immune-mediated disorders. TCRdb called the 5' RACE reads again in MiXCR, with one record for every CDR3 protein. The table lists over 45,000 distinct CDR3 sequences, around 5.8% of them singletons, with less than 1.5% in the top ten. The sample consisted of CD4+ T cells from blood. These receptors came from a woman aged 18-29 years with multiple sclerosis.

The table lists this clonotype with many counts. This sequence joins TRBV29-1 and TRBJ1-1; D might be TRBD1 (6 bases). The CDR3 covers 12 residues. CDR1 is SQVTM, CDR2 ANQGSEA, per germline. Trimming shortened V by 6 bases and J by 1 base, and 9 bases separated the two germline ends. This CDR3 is CSVGQQNTEAFF. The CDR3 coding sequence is TGCAGCGTAGGACAGCAGAACACTGAAGCTTTCTTT.

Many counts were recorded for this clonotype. CDR3 region: CASRRQSYEQYF. The CDR3 DNA is TGTGCCAGCAGGAGGCAATCCTACGAGCAGTACTTC. This sequence joins TRBV2 and TRBJ2-7; D is unresolved. Germline loops: CDR1 SNHLY, CDR2 FYNNEI. V was pared by 6 bases and J by 1 base, with 7 bases between. This CDR3 has 12 residues.

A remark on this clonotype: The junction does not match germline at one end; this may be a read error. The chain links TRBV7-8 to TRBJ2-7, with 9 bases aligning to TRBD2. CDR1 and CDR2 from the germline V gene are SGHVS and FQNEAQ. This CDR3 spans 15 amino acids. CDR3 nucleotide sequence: TGTGCCAGTAGCTTAGATCTAGCTAGCGGGGACGAGCAGTACTTC. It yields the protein CASSLDLASGDEQYF.

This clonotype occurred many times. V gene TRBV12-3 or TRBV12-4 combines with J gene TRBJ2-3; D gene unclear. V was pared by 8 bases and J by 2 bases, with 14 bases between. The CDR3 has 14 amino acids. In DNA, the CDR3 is TGTGCCAGCCTCATCGGCGATTCCACAGATACGCAGTATTTT. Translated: CASLIGDSTDTQYF.

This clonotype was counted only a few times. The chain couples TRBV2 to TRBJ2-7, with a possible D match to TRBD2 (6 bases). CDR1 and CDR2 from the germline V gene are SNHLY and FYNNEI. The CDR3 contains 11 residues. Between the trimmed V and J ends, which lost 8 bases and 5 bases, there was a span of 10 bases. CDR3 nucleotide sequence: TGTGCCAGCCGGGGACTGGACGAGCAGTACGTC. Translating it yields CASRGLDEQYV.

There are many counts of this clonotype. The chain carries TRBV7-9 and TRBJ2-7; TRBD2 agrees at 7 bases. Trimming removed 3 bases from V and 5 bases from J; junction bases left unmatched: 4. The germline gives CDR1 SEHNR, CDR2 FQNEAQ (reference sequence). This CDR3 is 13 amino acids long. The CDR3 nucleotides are TGTGCCAGCAGCTTGGGAGGGACGGACGAGCAGTACGTC. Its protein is CASSLGGTDEQYV.

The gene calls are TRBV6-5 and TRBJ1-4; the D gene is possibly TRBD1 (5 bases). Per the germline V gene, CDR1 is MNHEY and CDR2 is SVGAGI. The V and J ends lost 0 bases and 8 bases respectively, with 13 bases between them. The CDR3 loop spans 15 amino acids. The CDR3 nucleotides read TGTGCCAGCAGTTACTCGAGTAGGGGAGGCGAAAAACTGTTTTTT. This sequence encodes CASSYSSRGGEKLFF.

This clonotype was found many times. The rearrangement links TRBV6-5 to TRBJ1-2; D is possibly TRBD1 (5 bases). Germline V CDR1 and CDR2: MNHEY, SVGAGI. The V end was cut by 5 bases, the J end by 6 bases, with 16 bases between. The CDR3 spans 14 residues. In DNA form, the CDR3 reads TGTGCCAGCAGTCCCTCGGCAGGGTCAGATGGCTACACCTTC. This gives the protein CASSPSAGSDGYTF.

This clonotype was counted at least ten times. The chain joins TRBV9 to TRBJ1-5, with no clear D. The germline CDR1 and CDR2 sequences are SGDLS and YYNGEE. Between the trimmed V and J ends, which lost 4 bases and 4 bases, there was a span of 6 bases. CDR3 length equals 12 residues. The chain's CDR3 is CASSRWNQPQHF. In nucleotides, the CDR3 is TGTGCCAGCAGCCGGTGGAATCAGCCCCAGCATTTT.

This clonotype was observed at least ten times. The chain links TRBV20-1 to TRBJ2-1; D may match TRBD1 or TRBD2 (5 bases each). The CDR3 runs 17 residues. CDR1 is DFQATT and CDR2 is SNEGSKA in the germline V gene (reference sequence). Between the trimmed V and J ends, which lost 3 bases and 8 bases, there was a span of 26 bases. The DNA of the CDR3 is TGCAGTGCTAGCCTCCGAACCGGGACCCCCGGTTTGGATGAGCAGTTCTTC. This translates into CSASLRTGTPGLDEQFF.

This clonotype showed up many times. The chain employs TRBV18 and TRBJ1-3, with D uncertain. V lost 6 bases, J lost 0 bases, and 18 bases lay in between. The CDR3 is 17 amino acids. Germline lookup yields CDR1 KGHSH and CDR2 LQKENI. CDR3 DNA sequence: TGTGCCAGCTCCGTCTCAGCGCAGGCCATCTCTGGAAACACCATATATTTT. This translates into CASSVSAQAISGNTIYF.

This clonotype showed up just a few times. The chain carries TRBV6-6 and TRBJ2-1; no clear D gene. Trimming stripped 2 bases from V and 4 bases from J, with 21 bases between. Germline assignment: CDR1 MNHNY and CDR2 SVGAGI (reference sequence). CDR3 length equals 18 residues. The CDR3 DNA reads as TGTGCCAGCAGTTACAGTGGGCCGGTAGAAGGGTCTTACAATGAGCAGTTCTTC. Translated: CASSYSGPVEGSYNEQFF.

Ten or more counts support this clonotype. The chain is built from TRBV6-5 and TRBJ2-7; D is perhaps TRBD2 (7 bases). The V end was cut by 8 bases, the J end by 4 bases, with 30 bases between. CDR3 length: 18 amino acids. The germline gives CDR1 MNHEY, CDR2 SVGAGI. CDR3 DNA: TGTGCCAGCGCGAGGGGGGGGGTCGCAGGGACGCACGGATACGAGCAGTACGTC. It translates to CASARGGVAGTHGYEQYV.

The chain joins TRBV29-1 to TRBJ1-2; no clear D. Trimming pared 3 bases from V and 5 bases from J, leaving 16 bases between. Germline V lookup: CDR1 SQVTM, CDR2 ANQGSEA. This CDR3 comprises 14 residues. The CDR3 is CSVDDRPLTYGYTF. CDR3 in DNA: TGCAGCGTTGACGATAGGCCCCTAACTTATGGCTACACCTTC.

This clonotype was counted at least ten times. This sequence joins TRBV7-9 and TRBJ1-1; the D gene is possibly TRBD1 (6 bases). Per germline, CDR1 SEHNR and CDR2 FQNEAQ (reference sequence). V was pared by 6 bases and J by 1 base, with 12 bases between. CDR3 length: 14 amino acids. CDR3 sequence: CASRLDSTNTEAFF. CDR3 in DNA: TGTGCCAGCAGATTGGACAGTACGAACACTGAAGCTTTCTTT.

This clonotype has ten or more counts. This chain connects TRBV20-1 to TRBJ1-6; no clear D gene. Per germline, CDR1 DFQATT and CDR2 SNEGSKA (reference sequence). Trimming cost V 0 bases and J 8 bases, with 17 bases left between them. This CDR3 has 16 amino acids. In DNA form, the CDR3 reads TGCAGTGCTAGAGATTCCGGCAGATTGGGCGATTCACCCCTCCACTTT. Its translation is CSARDSGRLGDSPLHF.

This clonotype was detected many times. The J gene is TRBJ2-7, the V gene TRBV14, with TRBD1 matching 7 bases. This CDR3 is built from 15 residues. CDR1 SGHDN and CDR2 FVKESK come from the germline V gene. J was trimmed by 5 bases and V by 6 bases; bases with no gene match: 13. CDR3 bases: TGTGCCAGCAGTCGACTGAAGTTTGACAGGGACGAGCAGTACTTC. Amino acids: CASSRLKFDRDEQYF. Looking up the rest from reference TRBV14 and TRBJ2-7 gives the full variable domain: EAGVTQFPSHSVIEKGQTVTLRCDPISGHDNLYWYRRVMGKEIKFLLHFVKESKQDESGMPNNRFLAERTGGTYSTLKVQPAELEDSGVYFCASSRLKFDRDEQYFGPGTRLTVT.

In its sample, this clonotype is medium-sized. DNA for the CDR3: TGTGCCAGCATCGGACTGCTTTACGAGCAGTACGTC. Its protein product is CASIGLLYEQYV. The chain carries TRBV5-5 and TRBJ2-7; a possible D gene is TRBD2 (5 bases). In germline, CDR1 is SGHKS, CDR2 YYEKEE (reference sequence). V was trimmed by 6 bases and J by 4 bases, leaving 11 bases between them. The CDR3 has 12 residues.

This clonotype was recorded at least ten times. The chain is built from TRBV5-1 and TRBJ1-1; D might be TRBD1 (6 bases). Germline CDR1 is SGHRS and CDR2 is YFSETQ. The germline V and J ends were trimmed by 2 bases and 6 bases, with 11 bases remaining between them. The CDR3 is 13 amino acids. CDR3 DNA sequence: TGCGCCAGCAGCTTCGGGGGCATGGCTGAAGCTTTCTTT. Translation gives CASSFGGMAEAFF.

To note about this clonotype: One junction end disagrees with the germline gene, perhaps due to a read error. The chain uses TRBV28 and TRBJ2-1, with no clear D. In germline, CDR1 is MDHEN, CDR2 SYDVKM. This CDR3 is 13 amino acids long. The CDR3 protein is CTSSTRNGYEQFF. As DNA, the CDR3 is TGTACCAGCAGTACTCGGAATGGCTATGAGCAGTTCTTC.

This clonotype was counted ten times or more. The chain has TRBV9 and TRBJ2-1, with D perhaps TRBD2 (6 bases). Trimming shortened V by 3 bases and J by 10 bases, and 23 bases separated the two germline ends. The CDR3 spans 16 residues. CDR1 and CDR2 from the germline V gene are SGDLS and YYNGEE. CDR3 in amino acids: CASSARTSSIPVEQFF. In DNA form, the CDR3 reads TGTGCCAGCAGCGCCCGCACTAGCTCCATTCCGGTGGAGCAGTTCTTC.